This TCR beta chain was captured by sequencing in a study of T-cell reconstitution after alpha-beta-depleted transplantation in children (TCRdb year 2016). With respect to the entire study: The study quantitatively tracked T-cell immune reconstitution after TCRalphabeta/CD19-depleted allogeneic hematopoietic cell transplantation in children using TCR repertoire profiling.

A remark on this clonotype: Its antigen specificity is not known. Per-base qualities were not stored, and no clone one base away is much larger.

Sequences LGHNA (CDR1) and YNFKEQ (CDR2) are obtained from the germline V gene. V sheds 0 bases and J sheds 7 bases, leaving 15 bases between their ends. The CDR3 holds 15 amino acids from the cysteine to the phenylalanine. The CDR3 DNA has 45 bases and is translated from base 1. To prepare the library, PCR was applied. The sample was run on an Illumina HiSeq 2500. To normalize quantification of the TCRbeta repertoire, the TCR libraries were built with molecular barcoding that relied on unique molecular identifiers. TCRdb handled the public reads itself, with Q25 trimming in fastp and clone calling in MiXCR, and kept productive beta chains. All rows with the same CDR3 protein become a single entry with the most common DNA and genes. Within this sample are about 400,000 distinct CDR3 sequences, with 10% to 15% of them counted one time only. Roughly 4.3% of the sample rests with the top ten.

The specimen comprised PBMCs, sampled from the stem cell graft. The sequence joins TRBV4-2 to TRBJ1-2, with a tentative D gene TRBD1 over 6 matching bases. This clonotype originated in a human donor who donated a stem cell graft to a child with Fanconi anemia. The CDR3 reads CASSQDWVGARGYTF. The DNA is as follows: TGTGCCAGCAGCCAAGATTGGGTGGGGGCGCGTGGCTACACCTTC.